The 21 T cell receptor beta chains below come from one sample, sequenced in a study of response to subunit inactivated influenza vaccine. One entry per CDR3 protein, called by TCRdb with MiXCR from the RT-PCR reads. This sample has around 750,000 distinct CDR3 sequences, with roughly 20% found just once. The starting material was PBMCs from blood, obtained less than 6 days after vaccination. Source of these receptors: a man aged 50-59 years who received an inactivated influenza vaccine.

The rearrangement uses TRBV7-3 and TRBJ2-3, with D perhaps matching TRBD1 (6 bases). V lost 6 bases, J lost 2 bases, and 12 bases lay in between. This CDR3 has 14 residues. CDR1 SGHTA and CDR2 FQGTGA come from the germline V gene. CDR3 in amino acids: CASSRQDYTDTQYF. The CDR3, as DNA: TGTGCCAGCAGTCGACAGGATTACACAGATACGCAGTATTTT. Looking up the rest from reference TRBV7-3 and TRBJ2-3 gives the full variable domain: GAGVSQTPSNKVTEKGKYVELRCDPISGHTALYWYRQSLGQGPEFLIYFQGTGAADDSGLPNDRFFAVRPEGSVSTLKIQRTERGDSAVYLCASSRQDYTDTQYFGPGTRLTVL.

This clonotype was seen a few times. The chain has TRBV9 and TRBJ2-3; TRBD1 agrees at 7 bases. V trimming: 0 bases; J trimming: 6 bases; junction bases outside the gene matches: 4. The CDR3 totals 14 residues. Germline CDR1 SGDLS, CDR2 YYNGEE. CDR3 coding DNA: TGTGCCAGCAGCGTAGACACAGGGGCGGATACGCAGTATTTT. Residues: CASSVDTGADTQYF. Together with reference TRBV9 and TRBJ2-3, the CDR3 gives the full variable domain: DSGVTQTPKHLITATGQRVTLRCSPRSGDLSVYWYQQSLDQGLQFLIQYYNGEERAKGNILERFSAQQFPDLHSELNLSSLELGDSALYFCASSVDTGADTQYFGPGTRLTVL.

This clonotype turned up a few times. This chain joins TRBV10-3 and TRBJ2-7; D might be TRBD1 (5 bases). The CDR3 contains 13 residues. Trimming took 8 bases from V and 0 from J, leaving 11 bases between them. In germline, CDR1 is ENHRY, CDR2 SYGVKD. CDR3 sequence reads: CAISRQSSYEQYF. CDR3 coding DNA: TGTGCCATCTCCAGACAGAGCTCCTACGAGCAGTACTTC.

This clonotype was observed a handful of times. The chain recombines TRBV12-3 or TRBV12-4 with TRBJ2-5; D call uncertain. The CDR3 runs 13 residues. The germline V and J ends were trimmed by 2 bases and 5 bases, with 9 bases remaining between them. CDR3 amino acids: CASSLNGHETQYF. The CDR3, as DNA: TGTGCCAGCAGTTTAAACGGTCACGAGACCCAGTACTTC.

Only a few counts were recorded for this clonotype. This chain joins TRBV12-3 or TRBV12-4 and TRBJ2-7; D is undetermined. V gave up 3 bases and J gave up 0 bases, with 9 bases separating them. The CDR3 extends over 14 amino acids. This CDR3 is CASSLIGPSYEQYF. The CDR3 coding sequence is TGTGCCAGCAGTTTGATAGGGCCCTCCTACGAGCAGTACTTC.

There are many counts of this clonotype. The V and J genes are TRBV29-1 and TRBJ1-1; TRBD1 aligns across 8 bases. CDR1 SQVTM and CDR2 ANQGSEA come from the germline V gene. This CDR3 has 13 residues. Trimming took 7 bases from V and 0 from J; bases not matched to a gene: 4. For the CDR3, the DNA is TGCAGCGCAGGGGGCTTCATGAACACTGAAGCTTTCTTT. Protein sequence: CSAGGFMNTEAFF.

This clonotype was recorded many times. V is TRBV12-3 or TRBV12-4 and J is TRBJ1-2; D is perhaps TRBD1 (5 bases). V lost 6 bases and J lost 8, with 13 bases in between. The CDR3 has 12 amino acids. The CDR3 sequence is CASSSPGRGYTF. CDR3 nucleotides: TGTGCCAGCAGCTCGCCAGGGAGAGGCTACACCTTC.

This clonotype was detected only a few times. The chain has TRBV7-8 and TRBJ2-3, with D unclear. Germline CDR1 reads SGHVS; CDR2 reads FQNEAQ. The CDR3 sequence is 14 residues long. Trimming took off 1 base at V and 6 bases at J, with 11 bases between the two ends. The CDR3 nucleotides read TGTGCCAGCAGCTTAGTAGGCGGCTTCGATACGCAGTATTTT. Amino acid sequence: CASSLVGGFDTQYF.

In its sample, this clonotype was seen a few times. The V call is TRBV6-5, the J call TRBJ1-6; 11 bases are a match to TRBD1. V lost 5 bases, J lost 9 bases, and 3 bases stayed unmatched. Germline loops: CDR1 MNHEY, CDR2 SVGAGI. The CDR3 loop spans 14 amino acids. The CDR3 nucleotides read TGTGCCAGCAGTCACGGACAGGGGGCTTCACCCCTCCACTTT. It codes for CASSHGQGASPLHF.

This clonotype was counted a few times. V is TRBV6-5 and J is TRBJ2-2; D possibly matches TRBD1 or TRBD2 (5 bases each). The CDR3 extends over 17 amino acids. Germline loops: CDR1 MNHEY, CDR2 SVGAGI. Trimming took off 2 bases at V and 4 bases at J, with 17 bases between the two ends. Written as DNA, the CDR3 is TGTGCCAGCAGTTACCTAACGGGGCTAGCAATCACCGGGGAGCTGTTTTTT. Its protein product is CASSYLTGLAITGELFF.

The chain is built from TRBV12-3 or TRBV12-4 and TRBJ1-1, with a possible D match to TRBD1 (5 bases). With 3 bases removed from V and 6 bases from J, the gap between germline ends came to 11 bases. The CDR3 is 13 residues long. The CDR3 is CASSFRDFAEAFF. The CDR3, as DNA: TGTGCCAGCAGTTTCAGGGATTTCGCTGAAGCTTTCTTT.

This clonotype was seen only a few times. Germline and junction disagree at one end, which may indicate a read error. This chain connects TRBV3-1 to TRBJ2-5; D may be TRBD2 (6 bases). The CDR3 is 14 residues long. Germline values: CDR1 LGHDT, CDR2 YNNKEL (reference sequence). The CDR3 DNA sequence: TGTGCCAGCAGTCAAGGGCGGGGACAAGAGACCCAGTACTTC. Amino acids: CASSQGRGQETQYF.

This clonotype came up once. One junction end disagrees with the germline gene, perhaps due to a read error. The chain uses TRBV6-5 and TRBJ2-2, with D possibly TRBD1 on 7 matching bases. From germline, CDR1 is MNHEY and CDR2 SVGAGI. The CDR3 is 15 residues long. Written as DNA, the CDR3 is TGTGCCAGCAGCTACTATACAGGGGAGGTCGGGGAGCTGTTTTTT. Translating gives CASSYYTGEVGELFF.

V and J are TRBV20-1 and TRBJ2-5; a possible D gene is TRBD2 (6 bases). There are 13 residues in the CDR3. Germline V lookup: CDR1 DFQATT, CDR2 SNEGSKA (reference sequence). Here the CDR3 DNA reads TGCAGCGGGAGCCAGACCATACGCGAGACCCAGTACTTC. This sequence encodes CSGSQTIRETQYF.

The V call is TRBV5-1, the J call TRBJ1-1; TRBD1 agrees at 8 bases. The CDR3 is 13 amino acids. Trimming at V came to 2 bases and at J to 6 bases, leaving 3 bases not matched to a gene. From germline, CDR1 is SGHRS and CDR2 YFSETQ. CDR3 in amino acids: CASSLQGDAEAFF. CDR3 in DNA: TGCGCCAGCAGCTTACAGGGGGACGCTGAAGCTTTCTTT. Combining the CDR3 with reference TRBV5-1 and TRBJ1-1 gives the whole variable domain KAGVTQTPRYLIKTRGQQVTLSCSPISGHRSVSWYQQTPGQGLQFLFEYFSETQRNKGNFPGRFSGRQFSNSRSEMNVSTLELGDSALYLCASSLQGDAEAFFGQGTRLTVV.

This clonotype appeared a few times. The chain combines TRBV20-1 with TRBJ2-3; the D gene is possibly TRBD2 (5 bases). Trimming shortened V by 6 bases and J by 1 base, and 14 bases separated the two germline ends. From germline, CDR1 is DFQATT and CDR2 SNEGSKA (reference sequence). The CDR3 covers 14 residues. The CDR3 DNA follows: TGCAGTGCAACGGGGTTCTGGGGCACAGATACGCAGTATTTT. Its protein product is CSATGFWGTDTQYF.

The CDR3 DNA reads as TGTGCCAGCAGTGATTCAGCTTATCAGCCCCAGCATTTT. Encoded protein: CASSDSAYQPQHF. V usage is TRBV6-1 and J usage is TRBJ1-5; D unclear. This CDR3 has 13 residues. Trimming took 3 bases from V and 5 from J, leaving 8 bases between them. Germline CDR1 reads MNHNS; CDR2 reads SASEGT.

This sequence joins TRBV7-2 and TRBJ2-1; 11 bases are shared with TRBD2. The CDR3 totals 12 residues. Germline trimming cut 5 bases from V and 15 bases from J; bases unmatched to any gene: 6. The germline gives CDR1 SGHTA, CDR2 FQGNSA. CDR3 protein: CASSLGTSGLFF. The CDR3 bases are TGTGCCAGCAGCCTGGGGACTAGCGGCCTGTTCTTC.

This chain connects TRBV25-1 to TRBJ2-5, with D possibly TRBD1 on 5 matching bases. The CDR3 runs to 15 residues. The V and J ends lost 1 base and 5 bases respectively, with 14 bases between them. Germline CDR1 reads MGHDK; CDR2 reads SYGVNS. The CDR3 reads CASSEWQGVGETQYF. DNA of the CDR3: TGTGCCAGCAGTGAATGGCAGGGTGTAGGCGAGACCCAGTACTTC.

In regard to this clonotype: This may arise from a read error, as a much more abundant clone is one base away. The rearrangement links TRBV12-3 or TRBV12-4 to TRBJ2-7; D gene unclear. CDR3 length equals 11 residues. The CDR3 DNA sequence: TGTACCAGCAGCCAAATGTACGAGCAGTACTTC. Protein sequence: CTSSQMYEQYF.

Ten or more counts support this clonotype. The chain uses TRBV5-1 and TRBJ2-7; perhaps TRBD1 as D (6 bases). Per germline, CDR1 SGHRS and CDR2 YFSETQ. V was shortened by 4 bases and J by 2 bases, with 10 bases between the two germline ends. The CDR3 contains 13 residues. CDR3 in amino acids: CASSPDSTYEQYF. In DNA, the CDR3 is TGCGCCAGCAGCCCGGACAGTACCTACGAGCAGTACTTC.